Listed below are T cell receptor beta chains from one sample, sequenced in a study of blood T cell repertoires in COVID-19. The protocol was immunoSEQ multiplex PCR, while the TCRdb copy is restricted to in-frame clones and leaves out a portion. Of about 240,000 clones in the sample, around nine tenths were seen once. Specimen: peripheral blood. Receptors were obtained from a woman in her seventies with active or convalescent COVID-19. Both conserved end residues are part of each CDR3. D genes are given only for firm matches. Not all rows give a size; the values are once, few, many and, for expanded clones, a class.

V: TRBV7-2; D: TRBD1; size: -; J: TRBJ2-1; DNA: TGTGCCAGCAGCGTAACCGGGACAGAGTACAATGAGCAGTTCTTC; CDR3: CASSVTGTEYNEQFF
V: TRBV9; D: TRBD2; size: -; J: TRBJ2-3; DNA: TGTGCCAGCAGCCCCAGACTAGCGGGGGGGGTAGATACGCAGTATTTT; CDR3: CASSPRLAGGVDTQYF
V: TRBV7-7; D: TRBD1; size: -; J: TRBJ1-3; DNA: TGTGCCAGCAGCGAAATGACTGGGACAGGGCAAGGAAACACCATATATTTT; CDR3: CASSEMTGTGQGNTIYF
V: TRBV5-1; D: -; size: -; J: TRBJ1-2; DNA: TGCGCCAGCAGCTTGGAGGGGTATGGCTACACCTTC; CDR3: CASSLEGYGYTF
V: TRBV10-3; D: -; size: -; J: TRBJ1-3; DNA: TGTGCCATCAGTAAAGTGAACAGGGACCTCTCTGGAAACACCATATATTTT; CDR3: CAISKVNRDLSGNTIYF
V: TRBV28; D: -; size: -; J: TRBJ2-5; DNA: TGTGCCAGCAGTCCATTATCCGGGACAATCAGGAAGGAGACCCAGTACTTC; CDR3: CASSPLSGTIRKETQYF
V: TRBV7-9; D: TRBD1; size: -; J: TRBJ1-3; DNA: TGTGCCACCCGACAGGGAACTGGAAACACCATATATTTT; CDR3: CATRQGTGNTIYF
V: TRBV5-6; D: TRBD2; size: -; J: TRBJ2-5; DNA: TGTGCCAGCAGCTTGACTAGCGGGAGCCAAGAGACCCAGTACTTC; CDR3: CASSLTSGSQETQYF
V: TRBV7-2; D: TRBD2; size: -; J: TRBJ2-5; DNA: TGTGCCAGCAGCCGGGGGGGCCCCCCGGAGACCCAGTACTTC; CDR3: CASSRGGPPETQYF
V: TRBV6-6; D: TRBD2; size: once; J: TRBJ2-7; DNA: TGTGCCACCCTAGCGGGGGCAAGCTCCTACGAGCAGTACTTC; CDR3: CATLAGASSYEQYF
V: TRBV5-1; D: TRBD2; size: -; J: TRBJ2-3; DNA: TGCGCCAGCAGCTTAACTAGCGGGGTTGATACGCAGTATTTT; CDR3: CASSLTSGVDTQYF
V: TRBV6-4; D: TRBD1; size: -; J: TRBJ1-2; DNA: TGTGCCAGCAGGGCCGGGACAGGTGGCTACACCTTC; CDR3: CASRAGTGGYTF
V: TRBV7-2; D: TRBD2; size: -; J: TRBJ2-1; DNA: TGTGCCAGCAGCCGGACTAGCGGGGCTAATGAGCAGTTCTTC; CDR3: CASSRTSGANEQFF
V: TRBV18; D: -; size: -; J: TRBJ2-7; DNA: TGTGCCAGCTCACTACAGCACTCCTACGAGCAGTACTTC; CDR3: CASSLQHSYEQYF
V: TRBV5-1; D: -; size: -; J: TRBJ1-4; DNA: TGCGCCAGCAGCTTGAAAGGTCAGGGGGAAAAACTGTTTTTT; CDR3: CASSLKGQGEKLFF
V: TRBV5-4; D: -; size: -; J: TRBJ1-1; DNA: TGTGCCAGCAGCTTCGTAACCGGGTCCACTGAAGCTTTCTTT; CDR3: CASSFVTGSTEAFF
V: TRBV7-9; D: -; size: few; J: TRBJ2-7; DNA: TGTGCCAGCAGCTTAGTCGGGACTCACTACGAGCAGTACTTC; CDR3: CASSLVGTHYEQYF
V: TRBV5-4; D: TRBD1; size: once; J: TRBJ2-7; DNA: TGTGCCAGCAGTTCTGGGACAGCGCCCTACGAGCAGTACTTC; CDR3: CASSSGTAPYEQYF
V: TRBV7-9; D: TRBD2; size: once; J: TRBJ2-5; DNA: TGTGCCGGGGGCGGGACTAGCGGGGTGAAAGAGACCCAGTACTTC; CDR3: CAGGGTSGVKETQYF
V: TRBV12-3/TRBV12-4; D: -; size: -; J: TRBJ2-4; DNA: TGTGCCAGCAGGCCTAGTATAGAAAACATTCAGTACTTC; CDR3: CASRPSIENIQYF
V: TRBV9; D: -; size: -; J: TRBJ2-5; DNA: TGTGCCAGCAGCGTAGACAAATCCTGGGAGACCCAGTACTTC; CDR3: CASSVDKSWETQYF
V: TRBV18; D: -; size: -; J: TRBJ1-2; DNA: TGTGCCAGCTCACCGAGGCAGGGTGATGGCTACACCTTC; CDR3: CASSPRQGDGYTF
V: TRBV9; D: -; size: -; J: TRBJ2-1; DNA: TGTGCCAGCAGCCCCCAATCCTCCTACAATGAGCAGTTCTTC; CDR3: CASSPQSSYNEQFF
V: TRBV11-2; D: -; size: -; J: TRBJ2-7; DNA: TGTGCCAGCAGCGACCCAGGAAATAGCGGATCCTACGAGCAGTACTTC; CDR3: CASSDPGNSGSYEQYF
V: TRBV7-2; D: -; size: -; J: TRBJ1-1; DNA: TGTGCCAGCAGCTTACGTTTTAGCAACACTGAAGCTTTCTTT; CDR3: CASSLRFSNTEAFF
V: TRBV5-6; D: -; size: once; J: TRBJ1-1; DNA: TGTGCCAGCAGCCAAAAACCTTACAGGGCGGTGGGGGTTAACACTGAAGCTTTCTTT; CDR3: CASSQKPYRAVGVNTEAFF
V: TRBV5-1; D: TRBD2; size: -; J: TRBJ2-5; DNA: TGCGCCAGCAGCTTACCTAAAGGACTAGACCTTCAAGAGACCCAGTACTTC; CDR3: CASSLPKGLDLQETQYF
V: TRBV18; D: -; size: few; J: TRBJ1-1; DNA: TGTGCCAGCTCACCGGCCGGGAGGCGGGCTGAAGCTTTCTTT; CDR3: CASSPAGRRAEAFF
V: TRBV27; D: -; size: once; J: TRBJ2-2; DNA: TGTGCCAGCAGGCGCCCGGCGGGCACCGGGGAGCTGTTTTTT; CDR3: CASRRPAGTGELFF